This TCR beta chain derives from a study of T cells in Graves' hyperthyroidism and ophthalmopathy. Overall study findings and caveats: Blood samples included most of the expanded thyroid clonotypes exceeding 0.001. By a 13 V-J model, ophthalmopathy was set apart from stable hyperthyroidism.

The CDR3 has 12 amino acids. Looked up from germline, CDR1 is GTSNPN and CDR2 is SVGIG (reference sequence). Exclusion criteria comprised uncontrolled infection, other autoimmune disease, pregnancy or lactation. The diagnostic basis comprised clinical symptoms, serum thyroxine and TRAb, thyroid ultrasound and orbital computed tomography. What was amplified from RNA transcripts were TCR beta CDR3 regions. The HTBI primer set was used in a first-round RT-PCR of the TCR CDR3. Using its own MiXCR run on the multiplex PCR reads, TCRdb lists one record per CDR3 protein. Of nearly 600,000 distinct CDR3 sequences listed, about 15% are singletons. On this clonotype itself: Its antigen is not identified. With a much larger clone just one base away, this may be a read error.

Material for sequencing was blood. The V and J genes are TRBV30 and TRBJ1-3, with D hard to call. The TCR comes from a woman aged 25 to 39 with Graves' hyperthyroidism that later progressed to Graves' ophthalmopathy. CDR3 sequence reads: CAWSVPLNTISF. The CDR3 DNA is TGTGCCTGGAGTGTCCCGCTAAACACCATATCTTTT.